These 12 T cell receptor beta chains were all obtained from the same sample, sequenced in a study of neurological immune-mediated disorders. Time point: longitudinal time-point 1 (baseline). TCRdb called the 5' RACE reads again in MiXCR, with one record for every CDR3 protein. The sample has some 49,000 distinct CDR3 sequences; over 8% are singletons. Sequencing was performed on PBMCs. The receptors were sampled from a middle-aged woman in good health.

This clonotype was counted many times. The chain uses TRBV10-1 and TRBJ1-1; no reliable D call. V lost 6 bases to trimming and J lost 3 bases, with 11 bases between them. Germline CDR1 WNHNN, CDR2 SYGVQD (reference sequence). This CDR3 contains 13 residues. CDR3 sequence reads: CASRVLLDTEAFF. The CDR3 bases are TGCGCCAGCAGGGTCTTGTTGGACACTGAAGCTTTCTTT.

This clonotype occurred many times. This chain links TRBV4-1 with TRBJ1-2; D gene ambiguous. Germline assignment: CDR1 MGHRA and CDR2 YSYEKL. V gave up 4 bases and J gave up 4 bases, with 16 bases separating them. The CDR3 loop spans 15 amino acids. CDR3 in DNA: TGCGCCAGCAGCCGGAAGGATTCCCTAAGCTATGGCTACACCTTC. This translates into CASSRKDSLSYGYTF.

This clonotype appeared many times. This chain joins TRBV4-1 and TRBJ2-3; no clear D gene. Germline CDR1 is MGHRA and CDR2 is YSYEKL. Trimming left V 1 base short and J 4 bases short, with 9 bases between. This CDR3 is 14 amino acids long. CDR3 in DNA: TGCGCCAGCAGCCAAGTCCTCCGGGCAGATACGCAGTATTTT. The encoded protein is CASSQVLRADTQYF.

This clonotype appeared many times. This CDR3 is CASSRGQRNGYTF. The CDR3 nucleotides are TGTGCCAGCAGCAGGGGGCAGAGAAATGGCTACACCTTC. This chain connects TRBV25-1 to TRBJ1-2; 8 bases align to TRBD1. The CDR3 spans 13 residues. The V and J ends lost 6 bases and 6 bases, in that order; junction bases with no gene match: 6. Germline CDR1 and CDR2: MGHDK and SYGVNS.

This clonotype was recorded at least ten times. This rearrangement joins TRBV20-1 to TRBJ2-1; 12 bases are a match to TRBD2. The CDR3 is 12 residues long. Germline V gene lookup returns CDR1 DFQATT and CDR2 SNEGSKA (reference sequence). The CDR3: CMTSGSGGEQFF. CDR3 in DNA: TGCATGACTAGCGGGAGTGGGGGTGAGCAGTTCTTC.

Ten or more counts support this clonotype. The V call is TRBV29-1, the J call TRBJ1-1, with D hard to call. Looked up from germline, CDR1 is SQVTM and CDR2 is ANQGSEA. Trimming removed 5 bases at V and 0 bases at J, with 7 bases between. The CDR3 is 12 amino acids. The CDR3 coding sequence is TGCAGCGTTCTGATAATGAACACTGAAGCTTTCTTT. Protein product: CSVLIMNTEAFF.

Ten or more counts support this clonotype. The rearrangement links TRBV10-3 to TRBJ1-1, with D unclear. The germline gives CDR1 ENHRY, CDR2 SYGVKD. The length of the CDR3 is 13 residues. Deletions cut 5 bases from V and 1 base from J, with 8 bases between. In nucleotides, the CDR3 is TGTGCCATCAGTTTAGGCTCGAACACTGAAGCTTTCTTT. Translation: CAISLGSNTEAFF.

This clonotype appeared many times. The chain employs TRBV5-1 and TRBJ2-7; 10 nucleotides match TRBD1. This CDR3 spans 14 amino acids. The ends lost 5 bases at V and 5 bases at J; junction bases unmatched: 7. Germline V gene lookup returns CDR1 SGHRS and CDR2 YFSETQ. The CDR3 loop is CASRPGQGTHEQYF. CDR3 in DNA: TGCGCCAGCAGGCCGGGACAGGGGACCCACGAGCAGTACTTC.

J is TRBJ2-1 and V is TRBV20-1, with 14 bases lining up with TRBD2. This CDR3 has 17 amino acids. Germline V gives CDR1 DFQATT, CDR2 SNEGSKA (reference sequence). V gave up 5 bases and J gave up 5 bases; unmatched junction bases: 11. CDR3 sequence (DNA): TGCAGTGCTTCCGGGGGACTAGCGGGAGATCGGAACAATGAGCAGTTCTTC. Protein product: CSASGGLAGDRNNEQFF.

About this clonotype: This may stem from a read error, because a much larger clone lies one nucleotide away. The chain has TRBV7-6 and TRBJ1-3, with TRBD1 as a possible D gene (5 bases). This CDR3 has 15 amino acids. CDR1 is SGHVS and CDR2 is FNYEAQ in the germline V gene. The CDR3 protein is CANSLQGRPGNTIYF. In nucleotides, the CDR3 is TGTGCCAACAGCTTGCAGGGTAGGCCTGGAAACACCATATATTTT.

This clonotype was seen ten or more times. DNA for the CDR3: TGCGCCAGCAGTTCCGGGACAGGTCGGTTCGAGGAACTGTTTTTT. Protein: CASSSGTGRFEELFF. This chain links TRBV5-1 with TRBJ1-4; 8 positions match TRBD1. This CDR3 region has 15 residues. The germline V gene encodes CDR1 SGHRS and CDR2 YFSETQ. The V gene end was trimmed by 5 bases and the J gene end by 12 bases; junction bases not matched to a gene: 15.

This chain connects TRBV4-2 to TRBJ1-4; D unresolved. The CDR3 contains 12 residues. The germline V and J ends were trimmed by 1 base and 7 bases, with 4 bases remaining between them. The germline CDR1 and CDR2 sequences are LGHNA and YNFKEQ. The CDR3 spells CASSQGGEKLFF. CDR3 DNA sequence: TGTGCCAGCAGCCAAGGGGGTGAAAAACTGTTTTTT.